The clone carrying this T cell receptor beta chain has more than one count but fewer than ten. As yet, its antigen is unknown. This entry comes from a study of CD8 T cells in ankylosing spondylitis. The study's findings and limits: Typical of ankylosing spondylitis blood, it appeared, was a TCR beta motif of roughly eight highly homologous variants. Certain motif variants had earlier appeared in reactive arthritis synovial fluid and blood. As reported, disease-linked clones showed significant enrichment in matched ankylosing spondylitis synovial fluid. Clones linked with disease were CD8+ and fairly uncommon in the peripheral blood.

Deletions cut 6 bases from V and 6 bases from J, with 18 bases between. The CDR3 sequence is 15 residues long. Quantitative 5'-RACE with molecular barcodes produced the TCR beta libraries. TCRdb fed the 5' RACE reads into MiXCR, producing one record per CDR3 protein. Of about 500,000 distinct CDR3 sequences detected, roughly 12% appear once; the ten largest clones hold about 6.8%. The chain couples TRBV12-3 or TRBV12-4 to TRBJ1-5; D remains unclear. The sequenced sample was blood, either unsorted or a sorted T cell fraction (not recorded which). The sequence came from a male donor with ankylosing spondylitis. CDR3 region: CASSRTEVPGQPQHF. The CDR3 nucleotides read TGTGCCAGCAGCCGGACGGAGGTTCCCGGTCAGCCCCAGCATTTT.